Reported below is one TCR beta chain. Its target is unknown. Prepared TCR beta cDNA libraries contained unique molecular identifiers. TCRdb itself ran the PCR reads through MiXCR, one entry per CDR3 protein. The table has 400,000 to 500,000 distinct CDR3 sequences, 30% to 45% seen once. This entry comes from a study of post-analysis software for immune sequencing data. Regarding the study as a whole: There were a handful of TRBV segments more frequent in patients than controls, and TRBV5-6, TRBV5-1 and TRBV20-1 were among them. Multiple sclerosis was associated with a significant reduction in normalized Chao1 diversity relative to controls.

Germline loops: CDR1 SNHLY, CDR2 FYNNEI. The CDR3 loop spans 12 amino acids. Between the trimmed V and J ends, which lost 6 bases and 7 bases, there was a span of 12 bases. This chain uses TRBV2 with TRBJ1-2; weak D call: TRBD1 (6 bases). The sequence was collected from a girl aged 2-10 years with multiple sclerosis. Sequencing input: blood. In nucleotides, the CDR3 is TGTGCCAGCAGAAAAGGACAGTCTGGCTACACCTTC. Its translation: CASRKGQSGYTF.